The next 23 T cell receptor beta chains were all read from a single sample in a study of long-term antiretroviral therapy in people with HIV. Running of the v3.0 immunoSEQ assay took place at survey level. TCRdb's copy holds only in-frame clones and misses some; the assay was immunoSEQ multiplex PCR. Among tens of thousands of clones, about nine tenths were seen once, and the ten largest hold about 7%. Sample: unsorted PBMCs, taken 1.8 years before starting antiretroviral therapy. The receptor set was obtained from a woman in her 30s with HIV.

The chain carries TRBV27 and TRBJ2-5; D might be TRBD2 (6 bases). The length of the CDR3 is 17 residues. The germline CDR1 and CDR2 sequences are MNHEY and SMNVEV (reference sequence). V dropped 4 bases and J dropped 7 bases, with 25 bases sitting between them. As DNA, the CDR3 is TGTGCCAGCAGTTCTTATCTGGGAGGAAATACAAGGGGGACCCAGTACTTC. Protein: CASSSYLGGNTRGTQYF.

The rearrangement uses TRBV7-3 and TRBJ1-2; the D is unclear. V gave up 1 base and J gave up 8 bases, with 11 bases separating them. CDR3 size: 13 residues. Germline V gene sequence: CDR1 SGHTA, CDR2 FQGTGA. CDR3 residues: CASSLNREYGYTF. Here the CDR3 DNA reads TGTGCCAGCAGCTTAAATAGAGAGTACGGCTACACCTTC.

The chain joins TRBV30 to TRBJ1-4; D remains unclear. V lost 8 bases to trimming and J lost 5 bases, with 9 bases between them. Germline loops: CDR1 GTSNPN, CDR2 SVGIG (reference sequence). This CDR3 spans 11 amino acids. The CDR3, as DNA: TGTGCCAGCCAGGAGAATGAAAAACTGTTTTTT. As protein: CASQENEKLFF. Looking up the rest from reference TRBV30 and TRBJ1-4 gives the full variable domain: SQTIHQWPATLVQPVGSPLSLECTVEGTSNPNLYWYRQAAGRGLQLLFYSVGIGQISSEVPQNLSASRPQDRQFILSSKKLLLSDSGFYLCASQENEKLFFGSGTQLSVL.

This rearrangement joins TRBV15 to TRBJ2-1, with 9 bases fitting TRBD1. The V segment lost 0 bases and the J segment 8 bases; nucleotides outside the gene matches: 8. The CDR3 is 16 amino acids. The germline V gene has CDR1 LNHNV and CDR2 YYDKDF (reference sequence). The CDR3 DNA reads TGTGCCACCAGCAGAGATCCCCCGGACAGGGGCCATGAGCAGTTCTTC. Its protein product is CATSRDPPDRGHEQFF.

This clone was recorded once. V and J are TRBV4-1 and TRBJ2-1; D may be TRBD1 (6 bases). The CDR3 loop spans 16 amino acids. CDR1 and CDR2 from the germline V gene are MGHRA and YSYEKL. Trimming took off 0 bases at V and 0 bases at J, with 9 bases between the two ends. In nucleotides, the CDR3 is TGCGCCAGCAGCCAAGATCGAGGGGGCTCCTACAATGAGCAGTTCTTC. It yields the protein CASSQDRGGSYNEQFF.

A single count supports this clone. V is TRBV5-1 and J is TRBJ1-2; D might be TRBD1 (6 bases). There are 14 residues in the CDR3. V was trimmed by 0 bases and J by 4 bases, leaving 10 bases between them. Germline V CDR1 and CDR2: SGHRS, YFSETQ. The CDR3 region is CASSLGSGVYGYTF. DNA of the CDR3: TGCGCCAGCAGCTTGGGGTCAGGGGTCTATGGCTACACCTTC.

V gene TRBV27 combines with J gene TRBJ2-1; D not resolved. This CDR3 contains 16 residues. V was pared by 7 bases and J by 0 bases, with 16 bases between. CDR1 is MNHEY, CDR2 SMNVEV, per germline (reference sequence). This CDR3 is CASTLVGGSSYNEQFF. The CDR3 bases are TGTGCCAGCACCCTGGTGGGCGGCAGCTCCTACAATGAGCAGTTCTTC.

CDR3 in amino acids: CASSQFAGPGYGYTF. The CDR3, as DNA: TGCGCCAGCAGCCAATTTGCAGGGCCAGGATATGGCTACACCTTC. V usage is TRBV4-1 and J usage is TRBJ1-2; tentative D call: TRBD1 (5 bases). CDR3 length equals 15 residues. The V and J ends lost 2 bases and 5 bases respectively, with 15 bases between them. The germline CDR1 and CDR2 sequences are MGHRA and YSYEKL.

A single count supports this clone. J is TRBJ2-4 and V is TRBV19; D remains ambiguous. Between the trimmed V and J ends, which lost 11 bases and 0 bases, there was a span of 14 bases. This CDR3 contains 14 residues. Per germline, CDR1 LNHDA and CDR2 SQIVND (reference sequence). The CDR3 here is CACSETLAKNIQYF. The CDR3 DNA reads as TGTGCCTGCTCTGAGACACTAGCCAAAAACATTCAGTACTTC.

The rearrangement joins TRBV6-1 to TRBJ1-2; D gene ambiguous. This CDR3 contains 15 residues. V was cut by 6 bases and J by 0 bases, with 14 bases left in between. Germline CDR1 and CDR2: MNHNS and SASEGT. DNA of the CDR3: TGTGCCAGCAGGCCACTAGACTTGACTAACTATGGCTACACCTTC. Translation: CASRPLDLTNYGYTF.

The genes are TRBV6-1 and TRBJ2-5; TRBD2 matches 9 bases. CDR1 and CDR2 from the germline V gene are MNHNS and SASEGT. The V and J ends lost 2 bases and 5 bases, in that order; junction bases with no gene match: 15. This CDR3 spans 18 amino acids. Here the CDR3 DNA reads TGTGCCAGCAGTGAAAGAAGTAGGGGGACTAGCAGCGGTGAGACCCAGTACTTC. As protein: CASSERSRGTSSGETQYF.

This clone was seen just once. The chain combines TRBV30 with TRBJ2-2; 7 bases map to TRBD1. The CDR3 covers 16 residues. Germline-derived CDR1 and CDR2 are GTSNPN and SVGIG (reference sequence). The trim removed 1 base at V and 0 bases at J, leaving 5 bases unmatched. CDR3 nucleotide sequence: TGTGCCTGGAGTGGACCGGGACAGACGAACACCGGGGAGCTGTTTTTT. Protein product: CAWSGPGQTNTGELFF.

This clone was detected once. The rearrangement joins TRBV10-3 to TRBJ2-3; D is possibly TRBD1 or TRBD2 (5 bases each). Deletions cut 0 bases from V and 2 bases from J, with 9 bases between. The length of the CDR3 is 15 residues. Germline-derived CDR1 and CDR2 are ENHRY and SYGVKD. The chain's CDR3 is CAISESGDPTDTQYF. CDR3 nucleotide sequence: TGTGCCATCAGTGAGTCTGGGGACCCCACAGATACGCAGTATTTT.

The V call is TRBV27, the J call TRBJ2-5, with a tentative D call TRBD2 (5 bases). From germline, CDR1 is MNHEY and CDR2 SMNVEV (reference sequence). V was trimmed by 7 bases and J by 4 bases, leaving 16 bases between them. The CDR3 consists of 14 residues. The CDR3: CASTRTPGGETQYF. As DNA, the CDR3 is TGTGCCAGCACCCGAACACCCGGAGGAGAGACCCAGTACTTC.

The gene calls are TRBV5-1 and TRBJ1-1; D remains ambiguous. The germline V gene has CDR1 SGHRS and CDR2 YFSETQ. Trimming removed 2 bases at V and 6 bases at J, with 14 bases between. CDR3 length: 14 residues. In DNA, the CDR3 is TGCGCCAGCAGCTTCCAGGCCGGTGTGGCTGAAGCTTTCTTT. Its protein is CASSFQAGVAEAFF.

This chain links TRBV9 with TRBJ2-3; TRBD1 agrees at 9 bases. Germline lookup yields CDR1 SGDLS and CDR2 YYNGEE. The V and J ends lost 0 bases and 4 bases, in that order; junction bases with no gene match: 3. The CDR3 has 15 amino acids. The CDR3: CASSVARQGADTQYF. The CDR3 DNA is TGTGCCAGCAGCGTAGCGAGACAGGGGGCAGATACGCAGTATTTT.

This clone occurred a few times. The chain links TRBV2 to TRBJ1-6; TRBD1 might be the D (6 bases). V was clipped by 6 bases and J by 7 bases, with 16 bases between them. CDR1 SNHLY and CDR2 FYNNEI come from the germline V gene. This CDR3 spans 15 amino acids. In DNA form, the CDR3 reads TGTGCCAGCAGCCCGCTTCAGGGGTCAAATTCACCCCTCCACTTT. Translated: CASSPLQGSNSPLHF.

CDR3 bases: TGCGCCAGCAGCTTGGGACAGGGGGACACCGGGGAGCTGTTTTTT. This codes for CASSLGQGDTGELFF. The gene calls are TRBV5-1 and TRBJ2-2; 9 nucleotides align to TRBD1. This CDR3 has 15 amino acids. J gave up 3 bases and V 0 bases, and 0 bases lay outside the gene matches. Germline V gene data show CDR1 as SGHRS and CDR2 as YFSETQ.

The chain joins TRBV9 to TRBJ2-1; 8 bases fit TRBD2. Germline V lookup: CDR1 SGDLS, CDR2 YYNGEE. The CDR3 sequence is 16 residues long. V lost 4 bases and J lost 7; bases outside the gene matches: 13. The CDR3 is CASSPKWGGGWNEQFF. CDR3 DNA: TGTGCCAGCAGCCCGAAGTGGGGCGGGGGGTGGAATGAGCAGTTCTTC.

The J gene is TRBJ1-1, the V gene TRBV11-2, with unresolved D. V gave up 2 bases and J gave up 3 bases, with 7 bases separating them. CDR1 is SGHAT and CDR2 is FQNNGV in the germline V gene. The CDR3 covers 13 residues. The CDR3 reads CASSLIGHTEAFF. The CDR3 nucleotides read TGTGCCAGCAGCTTAATTGGCCACACTGAAGCTTTCTTT.

The chain uses TRBV5-1 and TRBJ2-7; TRBD1 matches at 8 bases. Germline CDR1 and CDR2: SGHRS and YFSETQ. The trim removed 2 bases at V and 6 bases at J, leaving 7 bases unmatched. The CDR3 covers 14 residues. The CDR3 here is CASSFFQGAREQYF. Written as DNA, the CDR3 is TGCGCCAGCAGCTTCTTCCAGGGGGCGCGCGAGCAGTACTTC.

The chain carries TRBV5-6 and TRBJ1-2; TRBD1 is a possible D gene (6 bases). Between the trimmed V and J ends, which lost 4 bases and 5 bases, there was a span of 18 bases. Germline CDR1 is SGHDT and CDR2 is YYEEEE. The CDR3 totals 15 residues. Here the CDR3 reads CASSAPGHILYGYTF. For the CDR3, the DNA is TGTGCCAGCAGCGCCCCGGGACACATACTTTATGGCTACACCTTC.

The CDR3: CASSPVTGTGELFF. CDR3 coding DNA: TGCGCCAGCAGCCCCGTGACGGGCACCGGGGAGCTGTTTTTT. The chain has TRBV5-1 and TRBJ2-2; unclear D gene. CDR3 length equals 14 residues. Germline loops: CDR1 SGHRS, CDR2 YFSETQ. V lost 4 bases to trimming and J lost 4 bases, with 11 bases between them. Supplemented by reference TRBV5-1 and TRBJ2-2, the full variable domain reads KAGVTQTPRYLIKTRGQQVTLSCSPISGHRSVSWYQQTPGQGLQFLFEYFSETQRNKGNFPGRFSGRQFSNSRSEMNVSTLELGDSALYLCASSPVTGTGELFFGEGSRLTVL.